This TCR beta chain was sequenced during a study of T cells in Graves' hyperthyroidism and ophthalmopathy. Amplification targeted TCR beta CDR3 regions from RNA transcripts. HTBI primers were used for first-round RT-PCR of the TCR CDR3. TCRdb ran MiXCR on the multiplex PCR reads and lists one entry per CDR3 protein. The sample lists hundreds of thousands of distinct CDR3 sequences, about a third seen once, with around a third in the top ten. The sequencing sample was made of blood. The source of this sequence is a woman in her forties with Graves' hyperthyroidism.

This chain's CDR3 is CASSQDLGGRNTEAFF. CDR3 coding DNA: TGCGCCAGCAGCCAAGATTTGGGGGGGAGAAACACTGAAGCTTTCTTT. The chain employs TRBV4-1 and TRBJ1-1; weak D call: TRBD1 (5 bases). Looked up from germline, CDR1 is MGHRA and CDR2 is YSYEKL. V shed 0 bases and J shed 2 bases, with 13 bases lying between them. The CDR3 is 16 residues long.